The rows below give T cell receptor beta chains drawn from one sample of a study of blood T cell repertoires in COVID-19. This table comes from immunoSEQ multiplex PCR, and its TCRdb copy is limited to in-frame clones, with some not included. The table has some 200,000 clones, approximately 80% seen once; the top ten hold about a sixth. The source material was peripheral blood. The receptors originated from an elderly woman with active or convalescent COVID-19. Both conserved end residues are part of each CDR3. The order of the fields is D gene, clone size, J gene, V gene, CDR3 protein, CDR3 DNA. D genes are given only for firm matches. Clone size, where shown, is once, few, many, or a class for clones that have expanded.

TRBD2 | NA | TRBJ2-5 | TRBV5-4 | CASSGTTTGTQYF | TGTGCCAGCAGCGGGACTACCACCGGGACCCAGTACTTC
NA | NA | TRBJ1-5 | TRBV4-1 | CASTKEQGYQPQHF | TGCGCCAGCACCAAGGAACAGGGATATCAGCCCCAGCATTTT
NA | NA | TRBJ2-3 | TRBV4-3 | CASSQDPGAPGDTQYF | TGCGCCAGCAGCCAAGATCCGGGAGCCCCCGGGGATACGCAGTATTTT
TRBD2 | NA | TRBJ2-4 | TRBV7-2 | CASSLDGGALNIQYF | TGTGCCAGCAGCTTAGACGGGGGGGCCCTAAACATTCAGTACTTC
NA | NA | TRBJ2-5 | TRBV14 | CASSQERAETQYF | TGTGCCAGCAGCCAGGAGAGGGCAGAGACCCAGTACTTC
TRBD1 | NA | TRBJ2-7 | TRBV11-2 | CASSPPGQGGGEQYF | TGTGCCAGCAGCCCACCGGGACAGGGGGGAGGAGAGCAGTACTTC
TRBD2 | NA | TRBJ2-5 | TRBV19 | CASSLLAGGQETQYF | TGTGCCAGTAGTTTACTAGCGGGGGGCCAAGAGACCCAGTACTTC
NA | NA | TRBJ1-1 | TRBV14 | CASSHGGTEAEAFF | TGTGCCAGCAGCCATGGCGGCACCGAGGCTGAAGCTTTCTTT
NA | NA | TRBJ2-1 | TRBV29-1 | CSVEEWGRYNEQFF | TGCAGCGTTGAAGAATGGGGCAGATACAATGAGCAGTTCTTC
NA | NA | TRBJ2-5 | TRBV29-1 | CSVEGSGLGIGETQYF | TGCAGCGTTGAAGGTAGCGGTCTCGGGATCGGTGAGACCCAGTACTTC
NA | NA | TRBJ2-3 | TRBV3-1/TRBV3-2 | CASSLGGPTDTQYF | TGTGCCAGCAGCCTCGGCGGGCCGACAGATACGCAGTATTTT
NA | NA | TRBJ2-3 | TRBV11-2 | CASSLRVGGGGTDTQYF | TGTGCCAGCAGCCTTCGGGTGGGCGGCGGGGGCACAGATACGCAGTATTTT
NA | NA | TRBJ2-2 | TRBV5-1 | CASSFQGTTGELFF | TGCGCCAGCAGCTTCCAGGGTACCACCGGGGAGCTGTTTTTT
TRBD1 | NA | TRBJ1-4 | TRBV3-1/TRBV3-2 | CASSTDRGDEKLFF | TGTGCCAGCAGCACGGACAGGGGGGATGAAAAACTGTTTTTT
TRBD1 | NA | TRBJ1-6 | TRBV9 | CASSGHRDRGTGNSPLHF | TGTGCCAGCAGCGGACATAGGGACAGGGGTACTGGGAATTCACCCCTCCACTTT
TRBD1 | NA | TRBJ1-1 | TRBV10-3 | CAISVGGDNTEAFF | TGTGCCATCAGTGTAGGGGGCGATAACACTGAAGCTTTCTTT
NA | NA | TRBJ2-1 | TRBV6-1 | CASSEYVGHNEQFF | TGTGCCAGCAGTGAATACGTTGGGCACAATGAGCAGTTCTTC
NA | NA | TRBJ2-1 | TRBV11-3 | CASSLRRTANYNEQFF | TGTGCCAGCAGCTTACGACGGACAGCTAACTACAATGAGCAGTTCTTC
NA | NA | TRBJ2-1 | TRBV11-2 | CASSLGTLGYNEQFF | TGTGCCAGCAGCCTGGGGACACTTGGGTACAATGAGCAGTTCTTC
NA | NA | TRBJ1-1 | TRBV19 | CASSARSGGHTEAFF | TGTGCCAGTAGTGCCCGAAGCGGTGGGCACACTGAAGCTTTCTTT
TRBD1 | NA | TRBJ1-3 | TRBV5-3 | CARSWFLNRDSGNTIYF | TGTGCCAGAAGCTGGTTTCTCAACCGGGACAGCGGAAACACCATATATTTT
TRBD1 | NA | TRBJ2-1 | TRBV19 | CASRGQVKRDFF | TGTGCCAGTAGAGGACAGGTGAAAAGGGATTTCTTC
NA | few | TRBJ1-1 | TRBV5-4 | CASSSGMGGANTEAFF | TGTGCCAGCAGCTCTGGGATGGGAGGGGCGAACACTGAAGCTTTCTTT
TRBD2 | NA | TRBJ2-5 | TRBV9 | CASSAGGLAGGVGETQYF | TGTGCCAGCAGCGCCGGGGGGCTAGCGGGAGGAGTAGGGGAGACCCAGTACTTC
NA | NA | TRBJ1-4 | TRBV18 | CASSGGISPGEKLFF | TGTGCCAGCTCAGGAGGGATTAGTCCGGGGGAAAAACTGTTTTTT
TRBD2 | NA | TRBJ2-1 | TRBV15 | CATSSKSGGPYNEQFF | TGTGCCACCAGCAGTAAAAGCGGGGGACCCTACAATGAGCAGTTCTTC
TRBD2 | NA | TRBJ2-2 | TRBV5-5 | CASSLFAGGNTGELFF | TGTGCCAGCAGCTTGTTTGCGGGGGGGAACACCGGGGAGCTGTTTTTT
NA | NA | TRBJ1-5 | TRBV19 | CASSSPAGQKGSNQPQHF | TGTGCCAGTAGTTCACCTGCCGGACAGAAGGGCAGTAATCAGCCCCAGCATTTT
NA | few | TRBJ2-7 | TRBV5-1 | CASSHDTSYEQYF | TGCGCCAGCAGCCATGACACGTCCTACGAGCAGTACTTC
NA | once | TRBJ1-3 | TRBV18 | CASSPPSSAGSAGNTIYF | TGTGCCAGCTCACCACCGTCTTCGGCAGGGTCGGCTGGAAACACCATATATTTT
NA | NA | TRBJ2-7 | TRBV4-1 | CASSQEGLYEQYF | TGCGCCAGCAGCCAAGAGGGACTCTACGAGCAGTACTTC
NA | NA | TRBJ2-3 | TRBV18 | CASSTRRDTQYF | TGTGCCAGCTCCACCAGAAGAGATACGCAGTATTTT
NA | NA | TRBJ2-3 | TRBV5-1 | CASSPEADTQYF | TGCGCCAGCAGCCCCGAAGCGGATACGCAGTATTTT
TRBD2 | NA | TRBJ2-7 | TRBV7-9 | CASSLGLAGVTYEQYF | TGTGCCAGCAGCTTAGGACTAGCGGGAGTGACCTACGAGCAGTACTTC
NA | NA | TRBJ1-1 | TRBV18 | CASSVTTPGHEAFF | TGTGCCAGCTCGGTGACAACCCCAGGGCATGAAGCTTTCTTT
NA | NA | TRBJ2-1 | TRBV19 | CASSIRGFSNEQFF | TGTGCCAGTAGTATAAGAGGGTTTAGCAATGAGCAGTTCTTC
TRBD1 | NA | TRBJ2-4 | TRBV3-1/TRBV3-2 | CASSPTTGANIQYF | TGTGCCAGCAGCCCCACGACAGGGGCAAACATTCAGTACTTC
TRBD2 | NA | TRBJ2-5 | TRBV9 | CASSGPTSGGAQETQYF | TGTGCCAGCAGCGGACCCACTAGCGGGGGGGCTCAAGAGACCCAGTACTTC
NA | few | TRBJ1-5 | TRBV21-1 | CASRHSFHSNQPQHF | TGTGCCAGCCGTCACAGCTTCCATAGCAATCAGCCCCAGCATTTT
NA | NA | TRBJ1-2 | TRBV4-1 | CASSQPGENYGYTF | TGCGCCAGCAGCCAGCCAGGTGAGAACTATGGCTACACCTTC
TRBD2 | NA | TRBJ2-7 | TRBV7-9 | CASSFYGTSGRNEQYF | TGTGCCAGCAGCTTTTACGGGACTAGCGGGAGGAACGAGCAGTACTTC
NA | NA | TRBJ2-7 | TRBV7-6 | CASSLAVRGSSEVFEQYF | TGTGCCAGCAGCTTAGCGGTTAGGGGCTCCTCTGAGGTATTCGAGCAGTACTTC
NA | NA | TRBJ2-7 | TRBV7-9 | CASSLNGIGEYF | TGTGCCAGCAGCTTAAACGGGATTGGGGAGTACTTC
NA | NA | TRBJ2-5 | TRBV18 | CASSPPEIFQETQYF | TGTGCCAGCTCACCACCGGAGATTTTCCAAGAGACCCAGTACTTC
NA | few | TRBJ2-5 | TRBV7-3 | CASSLGQQETQYF | TGTGCCAGCAGCTTAGGGCAACAGGAGACCCAGTACTTC
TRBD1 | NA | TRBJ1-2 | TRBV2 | CAERTGDYGYTF | TGTGCCGAGCGGACAGGAGACTATGGCTACACCTTC
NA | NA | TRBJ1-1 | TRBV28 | CVAGWNTEAFF | TGTGTCGCAGGGTGGAACACTGAAGCTTTCTTT
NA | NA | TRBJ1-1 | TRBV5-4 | CASSFRVDTEAFF | TGTGCCAGCAGCTTCAGGGTGGACACTGAAGCTTTCTTT
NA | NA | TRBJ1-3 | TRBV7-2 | CASAGSGNTIYF | TGTGCCAGCGCGGGGTCTGGAAACACCATATATTTT
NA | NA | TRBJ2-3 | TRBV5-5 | CASSLAGSSDTQYF | TGTGCCAGCAGCTTGGCAGGGTCATCAGATACGCAGTATTTT
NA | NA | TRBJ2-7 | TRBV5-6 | CASSLEPYEQYF | TGTGCCAGCAGCTTGGAGCCCTACGAGCAGTACTTC
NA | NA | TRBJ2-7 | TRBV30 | CAWAEGVYEQYF | TGTGCCTGGGCCGAGGGGGTCTACGAGCAGTACTTC
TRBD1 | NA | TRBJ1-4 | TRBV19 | CASRTGQGQLTNEKLFF | TGTGCCAGTAGAACGGGACAGGGGCAACTCACAAATGAAAAACTGTTTTTT
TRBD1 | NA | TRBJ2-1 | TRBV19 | CASSRQGRSYNEQFF | TGTGCCAGTAGTCGACAGGGGAGGTCCTACAATGAGCAGTTCTTC
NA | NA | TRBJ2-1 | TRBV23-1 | CASRTGVCSTHSYNEQFF | TGCGCCAGCAGGACCGGGGTCTGCTCGACCCACTCCTACAATGAGCAGTTCTTC
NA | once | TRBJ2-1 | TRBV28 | CASRASYNEQFF | TGTGCCAGCAGGGCCTCCTACAATGAGCAGTTCTTC